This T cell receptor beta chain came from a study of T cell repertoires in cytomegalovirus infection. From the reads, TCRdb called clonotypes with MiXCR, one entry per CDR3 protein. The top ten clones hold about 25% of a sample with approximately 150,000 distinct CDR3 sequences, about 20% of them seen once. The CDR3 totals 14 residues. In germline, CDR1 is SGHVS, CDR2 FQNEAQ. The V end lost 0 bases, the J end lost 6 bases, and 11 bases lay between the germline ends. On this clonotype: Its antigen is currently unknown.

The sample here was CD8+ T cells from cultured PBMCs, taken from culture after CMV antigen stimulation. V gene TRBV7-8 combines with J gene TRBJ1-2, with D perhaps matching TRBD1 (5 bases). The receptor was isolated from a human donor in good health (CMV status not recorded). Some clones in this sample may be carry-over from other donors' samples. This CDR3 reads CASSLAGWGNGYTF. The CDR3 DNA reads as TGTGCCAGCAGCTTAGCTGGATGGGGGAATGGCTACACCTTC.